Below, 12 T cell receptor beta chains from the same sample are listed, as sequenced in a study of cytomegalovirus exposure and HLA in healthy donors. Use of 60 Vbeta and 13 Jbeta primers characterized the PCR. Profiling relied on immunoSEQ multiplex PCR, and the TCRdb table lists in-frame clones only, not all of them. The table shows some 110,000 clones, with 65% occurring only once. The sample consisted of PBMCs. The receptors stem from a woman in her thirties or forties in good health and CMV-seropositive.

CDR3 region: CSVVAATATDTQYF. CDR3 DNA: TGCAGCGTTGTAGCGGCAACTGCCACAGATACGCAGTATTTT. The chain links TRBV29-1 to TRBJ2-3; TRBD2 is a possible D gene (6 bases). V lost 4 bases and J 2 bases, leaving 13 bases between the germline ends. The germline V gene has CDR1 SQVTM and CDR2 ANQGSEA. This CDR3 spans 14 amino acids.

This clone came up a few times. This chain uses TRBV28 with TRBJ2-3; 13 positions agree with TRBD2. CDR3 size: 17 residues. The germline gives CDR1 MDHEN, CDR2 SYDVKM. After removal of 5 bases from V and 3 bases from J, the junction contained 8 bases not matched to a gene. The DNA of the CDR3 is TGTGCCAGCAGTCCTCGAGGGACTAGCGGGATAACAGATACGCAGTATTTT. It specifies CASSPRGTSGITDTQYF.

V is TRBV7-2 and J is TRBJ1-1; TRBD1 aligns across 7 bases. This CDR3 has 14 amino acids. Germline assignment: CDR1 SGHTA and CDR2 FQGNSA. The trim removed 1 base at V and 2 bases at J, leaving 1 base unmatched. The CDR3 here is CASSLGGGNTEAFF. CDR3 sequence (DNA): TGTGCCAGCAGCTTAGGAGGGGGCAACACTGAAGCTTTCTTT.

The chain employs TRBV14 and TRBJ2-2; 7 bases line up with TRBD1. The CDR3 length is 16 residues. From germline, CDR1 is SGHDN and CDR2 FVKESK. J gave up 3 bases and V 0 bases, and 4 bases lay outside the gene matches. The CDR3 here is CASSQDRQGHTGELFF. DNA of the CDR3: TGTGCCAGCAGCCAAGATAGACAGGGACACACCGGGGAGCTGTTTTTT. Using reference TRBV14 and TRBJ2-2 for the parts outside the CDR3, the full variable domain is EAGVTQFPSHSVIEKGQTVTLRCDPISGHDNLYWYRRVMGKEIKFLLHFVKESKQDESGMPNNRFLAERTGGTYSTLKVQPAELEDSGVYFCASSQDRQGHTGELFFGEGSRLTVL.

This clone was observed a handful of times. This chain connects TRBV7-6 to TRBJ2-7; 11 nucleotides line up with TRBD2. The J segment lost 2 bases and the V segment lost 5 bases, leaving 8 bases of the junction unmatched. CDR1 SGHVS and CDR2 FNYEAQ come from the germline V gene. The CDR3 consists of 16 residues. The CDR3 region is CASSQGSTSGAYEQYF. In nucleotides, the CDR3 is TGTGCCAGCAGCCAAGGGTCGACTAGCGGGGCCTACGAGCAGTACTTC.

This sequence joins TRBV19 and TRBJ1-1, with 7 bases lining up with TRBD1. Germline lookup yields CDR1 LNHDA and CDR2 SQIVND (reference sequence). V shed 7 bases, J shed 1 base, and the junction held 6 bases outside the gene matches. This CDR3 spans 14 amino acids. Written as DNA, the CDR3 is TGTGCCAGTACCCAGGGGGTCGGGAACACTGAAGCTTTCTTT. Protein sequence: CASTQGVGNTEAFF.

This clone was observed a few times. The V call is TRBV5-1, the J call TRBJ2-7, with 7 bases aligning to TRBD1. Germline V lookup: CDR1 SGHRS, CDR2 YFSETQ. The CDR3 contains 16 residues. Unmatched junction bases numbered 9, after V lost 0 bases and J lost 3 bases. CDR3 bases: TGCGCCAGCAGCTTGGGACCTCGGGACAGAGACTACGAGCAGTACTTC. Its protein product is CASSLGPRDRDYEQYF.

The CDR3 here is CASSFDRAYGYTF. The DNA for the CDR3 is TGTGCCAGCAGTTTCGACAGGGCCTATGGCTACACCTTC. The V call is TRBV28, the J call TRBJ1-2, with TRBD1 matching over 7 bases. The CDR3 is made up of 13 amino acids. CDR1 is MDHEN and CDR2 is SYDVKM in the germline V gene. With 3 bases clipped from V and 4 bases from J, the junction kept 2 bases outside the gene matches.

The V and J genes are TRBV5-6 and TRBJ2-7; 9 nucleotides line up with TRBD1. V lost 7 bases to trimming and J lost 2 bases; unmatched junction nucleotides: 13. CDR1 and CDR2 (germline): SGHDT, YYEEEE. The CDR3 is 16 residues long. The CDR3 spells CASGSRGTGSPYEQYF. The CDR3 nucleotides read TGTGCCAGCGGATCCCGTGGGACAGGGTCGCCCTACGAGCAGTACTTC.

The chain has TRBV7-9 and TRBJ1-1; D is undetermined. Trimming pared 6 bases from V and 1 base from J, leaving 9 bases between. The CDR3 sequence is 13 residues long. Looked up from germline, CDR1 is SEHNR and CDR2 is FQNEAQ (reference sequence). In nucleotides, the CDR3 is TGTGCCAGCAGTTTCAACACGAACACTGAAGCTTTCTTT. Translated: CASSFNTNTEAFF.

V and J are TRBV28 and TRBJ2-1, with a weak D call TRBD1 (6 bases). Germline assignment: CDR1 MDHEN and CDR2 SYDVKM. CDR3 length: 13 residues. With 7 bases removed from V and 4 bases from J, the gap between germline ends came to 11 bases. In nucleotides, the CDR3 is TGTGCCAGCACCCTGGACAGTTACAATGAGCAGTTCTTC. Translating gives CASTLDSYNEQFF.

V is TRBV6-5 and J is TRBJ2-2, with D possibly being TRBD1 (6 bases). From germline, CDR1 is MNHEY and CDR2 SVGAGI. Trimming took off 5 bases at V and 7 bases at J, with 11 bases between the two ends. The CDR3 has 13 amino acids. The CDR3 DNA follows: TGTGCCAGCAGTCAGGCAGGGGACGGGGAGCTGTTTTTT. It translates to CASSQAGDGELFF.